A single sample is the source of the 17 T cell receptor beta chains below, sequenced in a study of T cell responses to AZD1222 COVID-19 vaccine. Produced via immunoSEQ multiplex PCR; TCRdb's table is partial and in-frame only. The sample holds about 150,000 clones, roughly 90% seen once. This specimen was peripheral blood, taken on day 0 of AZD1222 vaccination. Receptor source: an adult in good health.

The CDR3 DNA sequence: TGTGCCAGCAGCTTAATAGGTGAGCAGTTCTTC. Translation: CASSLIGEQFF. V gene TRBV5-6 combines with J gene TRBJ2-1, with D unresolved. CDR3 length: 11 residues. The V gene lost 2 bases and the J gene lost 9 bases, with 6 bases spanning the gap. Germline V gives CDR1 SGHDT, CDR2 YYEEEE.

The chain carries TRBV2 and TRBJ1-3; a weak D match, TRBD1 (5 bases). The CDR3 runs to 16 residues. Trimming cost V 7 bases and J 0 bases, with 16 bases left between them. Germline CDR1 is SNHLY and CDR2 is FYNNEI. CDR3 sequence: CASTPQRQSSGNTIYF. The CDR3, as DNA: TGTGCCAGCACACCCCAGAGACAGAGCTCTGGAAACACCATATATTTT.

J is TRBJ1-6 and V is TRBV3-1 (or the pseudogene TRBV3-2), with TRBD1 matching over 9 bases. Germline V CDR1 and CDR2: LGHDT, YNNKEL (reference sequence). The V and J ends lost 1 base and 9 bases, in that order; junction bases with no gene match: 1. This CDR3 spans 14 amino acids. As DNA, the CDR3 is TGTGCCAGCAGCCAAGCGGACAGGGGTTCACCCCTCCACTTT. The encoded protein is CASSQADRGSPLHF.

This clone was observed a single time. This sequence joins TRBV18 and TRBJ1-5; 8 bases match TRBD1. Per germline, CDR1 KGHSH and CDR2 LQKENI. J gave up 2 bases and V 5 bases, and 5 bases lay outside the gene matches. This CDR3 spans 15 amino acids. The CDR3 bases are TGTGCCAGCTCAGTCCAGGGGGCCGGCAATCAGCCCCAGCATTTT. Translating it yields CASSVQGAGNQPQHF.

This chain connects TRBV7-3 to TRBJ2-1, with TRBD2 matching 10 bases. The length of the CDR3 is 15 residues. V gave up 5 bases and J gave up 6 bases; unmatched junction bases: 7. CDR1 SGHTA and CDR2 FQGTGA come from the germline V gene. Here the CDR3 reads CASSRASGSTNEQFF. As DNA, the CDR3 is TGTGCCAGCAGCCGCGCTAGCGGGAGTACCAATGAGCAGTTCTTC.

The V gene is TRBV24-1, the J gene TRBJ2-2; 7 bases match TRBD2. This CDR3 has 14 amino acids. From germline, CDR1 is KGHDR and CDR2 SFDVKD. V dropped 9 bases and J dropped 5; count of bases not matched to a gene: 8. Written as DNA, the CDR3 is TGTGCCACCTCCCGGGGGGTCGGGACCGGGGAGCTGTTTTTT. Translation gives CATSRGVGTGELFF.

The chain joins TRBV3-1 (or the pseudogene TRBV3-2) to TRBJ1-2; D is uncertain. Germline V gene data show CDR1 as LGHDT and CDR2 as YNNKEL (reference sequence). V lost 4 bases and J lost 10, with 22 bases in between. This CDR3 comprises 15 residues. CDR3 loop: CASSPPEVSILFYTF. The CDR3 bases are TGTGCCAGCAGCCCTCCTGAGGTCTCAATCCTTTTCTACACCTTC.

CDR3 DNA sequence: TGTGCCAGCAGCTTGAGCGGGGTCACAGATACGCAGTATTTT. Translating it yields CASSLSGVTDTQYF. This chain joins TRBV7-9 and TRBJ2-3; the match to TRBD2 covers 7 bases. Germline V gives CDR1 SEHNR, CDR2 FQNEAQ (reference sequence). Germline trimming cut 3 bases from V and 2 bases from J; bases unmatched to any gene: 2. CDR3 length: 14 amino acids.

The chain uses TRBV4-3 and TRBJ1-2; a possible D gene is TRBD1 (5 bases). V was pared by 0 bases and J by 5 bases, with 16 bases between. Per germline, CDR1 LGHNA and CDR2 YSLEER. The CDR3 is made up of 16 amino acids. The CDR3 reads CASSQDHSGVGYGYTF. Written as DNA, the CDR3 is TGCGCCAGCAGCCAAGACCACTCGGGGGTAGGATATGGCTACACCTTC.

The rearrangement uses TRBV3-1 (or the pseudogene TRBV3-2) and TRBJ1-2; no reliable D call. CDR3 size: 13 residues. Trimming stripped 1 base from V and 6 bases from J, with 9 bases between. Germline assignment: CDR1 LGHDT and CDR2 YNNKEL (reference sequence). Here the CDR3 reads CASSQVRADGYTF. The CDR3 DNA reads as TGTGCCAGCAGCCAAGTGAGGGCGGATGGCTACACCTTC.

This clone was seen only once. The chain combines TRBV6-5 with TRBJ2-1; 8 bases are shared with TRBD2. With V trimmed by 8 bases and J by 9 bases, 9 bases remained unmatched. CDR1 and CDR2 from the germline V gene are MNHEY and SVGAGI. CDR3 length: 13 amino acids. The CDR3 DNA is TGTGCCAGCGGAAGAGCGGGAGTGAGTGAGCAGTTCTTC. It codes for CASGRAGVSEQFF.

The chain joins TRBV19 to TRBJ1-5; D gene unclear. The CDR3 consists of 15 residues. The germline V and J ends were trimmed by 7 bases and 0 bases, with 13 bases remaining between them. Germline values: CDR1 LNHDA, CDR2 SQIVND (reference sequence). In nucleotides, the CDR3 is TGTGCCAGTACCCCGACCCGTTCTAGCAATCAGCCCCAGCATTTT. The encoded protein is CASTPTRSSNQPQHF.

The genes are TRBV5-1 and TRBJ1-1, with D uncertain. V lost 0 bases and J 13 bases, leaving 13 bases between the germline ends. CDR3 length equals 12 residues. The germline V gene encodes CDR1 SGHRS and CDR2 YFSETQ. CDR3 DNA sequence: TGCGCCAGCAGCTTGGAAGGGAGGAAGGATTTCTTT. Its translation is CASSLEGRKDFF.

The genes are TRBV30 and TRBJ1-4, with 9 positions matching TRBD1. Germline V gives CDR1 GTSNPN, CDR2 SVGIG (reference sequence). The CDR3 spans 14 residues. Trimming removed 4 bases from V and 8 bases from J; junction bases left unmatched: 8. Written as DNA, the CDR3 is TGTGCCTGGAAATTACAGGGGGCGTGGGAAAAACTGTTTTTT. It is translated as CAWKLQGAWEKLFF.

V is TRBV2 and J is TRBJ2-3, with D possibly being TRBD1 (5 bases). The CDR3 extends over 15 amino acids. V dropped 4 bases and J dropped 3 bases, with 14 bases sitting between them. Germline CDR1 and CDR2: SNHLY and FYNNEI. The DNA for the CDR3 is TGTGCCAGCAGTGGGGCAGGGATGAGTACAGATACGCAGTATTTT. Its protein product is CASSGAGMSTDTQYF.

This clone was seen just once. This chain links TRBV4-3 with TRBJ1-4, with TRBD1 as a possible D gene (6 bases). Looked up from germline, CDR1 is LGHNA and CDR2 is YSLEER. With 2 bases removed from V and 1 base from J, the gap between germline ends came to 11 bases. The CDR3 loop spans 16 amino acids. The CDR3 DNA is TGCGCCAGCAGCCAAACGGGGGCGAGAACTAATGAAAAACTGTTTTTT. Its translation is CASSQTGARTNEKLFF.

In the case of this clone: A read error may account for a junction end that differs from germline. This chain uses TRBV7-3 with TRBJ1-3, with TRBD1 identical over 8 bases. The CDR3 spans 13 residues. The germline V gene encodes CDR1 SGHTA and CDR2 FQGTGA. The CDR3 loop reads CASSLIPGQAQCF. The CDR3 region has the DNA TGTGCCAGCAGCTTAATACCGGGACAGGCACAATGTTTT. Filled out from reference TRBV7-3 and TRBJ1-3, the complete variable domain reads GAGVSQTPSNKVTEKGKYVELRCDPISGHTALYWYRQSLGQGPEFLIYFQGTGAADDSGLPNDRFFAVRPEGSVSTLKIQRTERGDSAVYLCASSLIPGQAQCFGEGSWLTVV.